The rows below give T cell receptor beta chains drawn from one sample of a study of T-cell reconstitution after alpha-beta-depleted transplantation in children. TCRdb recomputed calls from the PCR reads with MiXCR, one row per CDR3 protein. Of tens of thousands of distinct CDR3 sequences in the sample, about 5.7% were seen once. The sample was PBMCs, mostly from graft donor cells, taken 60 days after TCRalphabeta/CD19-depleted stem cell transplant. Source of these receptors: a female patient aged 2-15 years who had a stem cell transplant for aplastic anemia, so the T cells may come from the graft donor. Both conserved end residues are part of each CDR3. Each record gives: V gene, CDR3 length, J gene, CDR3 protein.

V gene: TRBV28; CDR3 length: 16; J gene: TRBJ1-1; CDR3 protein: CASSLEGVSWIPEAFF
V gene: TRBV20-1; CDR3 length: 13; J gene: TRBJ2-1; CDR3 protein: CSARVGLADLGFF
V gene: TRBV27; CDR3 length: 17; J gene: TRBJ2-7; CDR3 protein: CASSLLRTSESFFEQYF
V gene: TRBV25-1; CDR3 length: 16; J gene: TRBJ2-5; CDR3 protein: CASSESGTGAQETQYF
V gene: TRBV28; CDR3 length: 19; J gene: TRBJ2-3; CDR3 protein: CASSFPSTPRDRGTDTQYF
V gene: TRBV3-1; CDR3 length: 16; J gene: TRBJ2-7; CDR3 protein: CASSQVLLAGGNEQYF
V gene: TRBV7-9; CDR3 length: 16; J gene: TRBJ2-3; CDR3 protein: CASSPSGLALTDTQYF
V gene: TRBV5-1; CDR3 length: 13; J gene: TRBJ2-5; CDR3 protein: CASSPGPTETQYF
V gene: TRBV6-1; CDR3 length: 17; J gene: TRBJ2-7; CDR3 protein: CASSEVEAFGVYYEQYF
V gene: TRBV12-3/TRBV12-4; CDR3 length: 15; J gene: TRBJ1-5; CDR3 protein: CASSRQGTENQPQHF
V gene: TRBV7-2; CDR3 length: 16; J gene: TRBJ2-5; CDR3 protein: CASSSKPGQVMWTQYF
V gene: TRBV11-2; CDR3 length: 14; J gene: TRBJ1-5; CDR3 protein: CASSSQNQGQPQHF
V gene: TRBV12-3/TRBV12-4; CDR3 length: 18; J gene: TRBJ2-1; CDR3 protein: CASSYASGGLYSYNEQFF
V gene: TRBV15; CDR3 length: 17; J gene: TRBJ2-1; CDR3 protein: CATSRPNRGPFYNEQFF
V gene: TRBV28; CDR3 length: 15; J gene: TRBJ2-3; CDR3 protein: CASRLGTGPTDTQYF
V gene: TRBV5-4; CDR3 length: 13; J gene: TRBJ2-2; CDR3 protein: CASSLGGTGELFF
V gene: TRBV7-9; CDR3 length: 15; J gene: TRBJ1-1; CDR3 protein: CASSSPLSGMREAFF
V gene: TRBV20-1; CDR3 length: 15; J gene: TRBJ2-5; CDR3 protein: CSARRSWAPRETQYF
V gene: TRBV2; CDR3 length: 14; J gene: TRBJ2-7; CDR3 protein: CASSRPGTDYEQYF
V gene: TRBV4-2; CDR3 length: 14; J gene: TRBJ2-3; CDR3 protein: CASSRDRETDTQYF
V gene: TRBV5-1; CDR3 length: 15; J gene: TRBJ2-5; CDR3 protein: CASSLGTGPQETQYF
V gene: TRBV25-1; CDR3 length: 16; J gene: TRBJ2-2; CDR3 protein: CASSATGTGNTGELFF
V gene: TRBV24-1; CDR3 length: 15; J gene: TRBJ1-5; CDR3 protein: CATSHSGTGNQPQHF
V gene: TRBV6-1; CDR3 length: 14; J gene: TRBJ2-1; CDR3 protein: CASRGREAINGQFF
V gene: TRBV20-1; CDR3 length: 12; J gene: TRBJ1-2; CDR3 protein: CSAPDGFLGYTF
V gene: TRBV19; CDR3 length: 16; J gene: TRBJ2-3; CDR3 protein: CASSTVGQGLSDTQYF
V gene: TRBV20-1; CDR3 length: 14; J gene: TRBJ1-3; CDR3 protein: CSARDIGGGNTIYF
V gene: TRBV12-5; CDR3 length: 13; J gene: TRBJ1-2; CDR3 protein: CASATQTNYGYTF
V gene: TRBV7-7; CDR3 length: 15; J gene: TRBJ2-2; CDR3 protein: CASSPASGNTGELFF
V gene: TRBV7-7; CDR3 length: 14; J gene: TRBJ1-4; CDR3 protein: CASSLGRHNEKLFF
V gene: TRBV7-6; CDR3 length: 13; J gene: TRBJ2-5; CDR3 protein: CASSLDWGETQYF
V gene: TRBV28; CDR3 length: 15; J gene: TRBJ1-3; CDR3 protein: CASSSLPNSGNTIYF
V gene: TRBV29-1; CDR3 length: 15; J gene: TRBJ2-7; CDR3 protein: CSVEDHGDRGYEQYF
V gene: TRBV12-3/TRBV12-4; CDR3 length: 14; J gene: TRBJ2-1; CDR3 protein: CASSGGQPYNEQFF
V gene: TRBV9; CDR3 length: 14; J gene: TRBJ2-1; CDR3 protein: CASSVVPGEREQFF
V gene: TRBV11-2; CDR3 length: 13; J gene: TRBJ2-7; CDR3 protein: CASSPRGAYEQYF
V gene: TRBV5-4; CDR3 length: 19; J gene: TRBJ2-5; CDR3 protein: CASRRNTIAGGRYLETQYF
V gene: TRBV12-5; CDR3 length: 14; J gene: TRBJ1-1; CDR3 protein: CASGGQGWGTEAFF
V gene: TRBV20-1; CDR3 length: 10; J gene: TRBJ2-1; CDR3 protein: CSARDNEQFF
V gene: TRBV9; CDR3 length: 15; J gene: TRBJ2-1; CDR3 protein: CASSATGTDNNEQFF